These T cell receptor beta chains were read from a single sample in a study of T cell repertoires in cytomegalovirus infection. TCRdb reprocessed the reads via MiXCR and lists one record per CDR3 protein. The table has about 310,000 distinct CDR3 sequences, roughly 15% seen once. Sequences were obtained from PBMCs. The receptors here all came from a human donor in good health (CMV status not recorded). Some clones in this sample may be carry-over from other donors' samples. Both conserved end residues are part of each CDR3. A D gene is named only where the DNA matches it firmly. Size is omitted from some rows. Given values are once, few, many or a class for expanded clones.

d_gene: TRBD1; v_gene: TRBV7-2; abundance: many; j_gene: TRBJ1-3; CDR3aa: CASSFAGQGNTIYF; CDR3nt: TGTGCCAGCAGCTTTGCGGGACAGGGAAACACCATATATTTT
d_gene: .; v_gene: TRBV12-3/TRBV12-4; abundance: many; j_gene: TRBJ1-6; CDR3aa: CASSSWDLSSPLHF; CDR3nt: TGTGCCAGCAGCTCGTGGGACTTGAGTTCACCCCTCCACTTT
d_gene: TRBD1; v_gene: TRBV3-1; abundance: .; j_gene: TRBJ2-7; CDR3aa: CASSPRGLPAYEQYF; CDR3nt: TGTGCCAGCAGCCCGAGGGGGCTACCAGCCTACGAGCAGTACTTC
d_gene: TRBD1; v_gene: TRBV27; abundance: many; j_gene: TRBJ1-5; CDR3aa: CASSYRTGGGQPQHF; CDR3nt: TGTGCCAGCAGTTATAGGACAGGGGGTGGACAGCCCCAGCATTTT
d_gene: TRBD1; v_gene: TRBV2; abundance: few; j_gene: TRBJ2-1; CDR3aa: CASSTGGQGAYEGQWEQFF; CDR3nt: TGTGCCAGCAGTACCGGGGGACAGGGGGCCTATGAGGGCCAATGGGAGCAGTTCTTC
d_gene: TRBD1; v_gene: TRBV6-1; abundance: many; j_gene: TRBJ1-5; CDR3aa: CASSARDRGASNQPQHF; CDR3nt: TGTGCCAGCTCCGCCCGGGACAGGGGGGCAAGCAATCAGCCCCAGCATTTT
d_gene: TRBD2; v_gene: TRBV7-2; abundance: many; j_gene: TRBJ2-7; CDR3aa: CASSLALAGGPTYEQYF; CDR3nt: TGTGCCAGCAGCTTAGCGCTAGCGGGGGGGCCGACCTACGAGCAGTACTTC
d_gene: .; v_gene: TRBV6-2/TRBV6-3; abundance: many; j_gene: TRBJ1-1; CDR3aa: CASRLGAGDTEAFF; CDR3nt: TGTGCCAGCAGGCTGGGGGCAGGGGACACTGAAGCTTTCTTT
d_gene: TRBD2; v_gene: TRBV5-3; abundance: .; j_gene: TRBJ2-3; CDR3aa: CASSLEVAGYTDTQYF; CDR3nt: TGTGCCAGCAGCTTGGAGGTAGCGGGTTACACAGATACGCAGTATTTT
d_gene: .; v_gene: TRBV19; abundance: many; j_gene: TRBJ1-2; CDR3aa: CASSTRRSNYGYTF; CDR3nt: TGTGCCAGTAGTACTCGACGGAGTAACTATGGCTACACCTTC
d_gene: .; v_gene: TRBV20-1; abundance: .; j_gene: TRBJ2-5; CDR3aa: CSATRRPETQYF; CDR3nt: TGCAGTGCTACCAGGAGGCCGGAGACCCAGTACTTC
d_gene: .; v_gene: TRBV7-2; abundance: .; j_gene: TRBJ2-7; CDR3aa: CASSRQESMTYEQYF; CDR3nt: TGTGCCAGCAGCCGACAGGAGTCAATGACCTACGAGCAGTACTTC
d_gene: .; v_gene: TRBV10-3; abundance: .; j_gene: TRBJ1-6; CDR3aa: CAISESGSINIRKGSPLHF; CDR3nt: TGTGCCATCAGTGAGTCCGGGTCAATCAATATACGGAAGGGTTCACCCCTCCACTTT
d_gene: .; v_gene: TRBV6-5; abundance: few; j_gene: TRBJ2-7; CDR3aa: CASSYSFSSSEQYF; CDR3nt: TGTGCCAGCAGTTACTCCTTCTCCAGCTCCGAGCAGTACTTC
d_gene: TRBD1; v_gene: TRBV7-6; abundance: .; j_gene: TRBJ2-7; CDR3aa: CASSLQPGQEYEQYF; CDR3nt: TGTGCCAGCAGCTTGCAACCGGGACAGGAATACGAGCAGTACTTC
d_gene: .; v_gene: TRBV19; abundance: .; j_gene: TRBJ1-5; CDR3aa: CASRDPGTPQHF; CDR3nt: TGTGCCAGTCGGGACCCGGGGACGCCCCAGCATTTT
d_gene: TRBD1; v_gene: TRBV9; abundance: .; j_gene: TRBJ2-2; CDR3aa: CASSVIPGTGYTGELFF; CDR3nt: TGTGCCAGCAGCGTGATACCCGGGACAGGGTACACCGGGGAGCTGTTTTTT
d_gene: .; v_gene: TRBV7-8; abundance: many; j_gene: TRBJ1-4; CDR3aa: CASSLSPWTALGNEKLFF; CDR3nt: TGTGCCAGCAGCTTGTCCCCTTGGACCGCCTTGGGTAATGAAAAACTGTTTTTT
d_gene: TRBD1; v_gene: TRBV7-2; abundance: many; j_gene: TRBJ1-1; CDR3aa: CASSPPRDRGRGSTEAFF; CDR3nt: TGTGCCAGCAGCCCCCCCCGGGACAGGGGTAGGGGTAGCACTGAAGCTTTCTTT
d_gene: TRBD2; v_gene: TRBV28; abundance: .; j_gene: TRBJ2-7; CDR3aa: CASSFDAGGRPRSYEQYF; CDR3nt: TGTGCCAGCAGTTTTGACGCGGGGGGCAGACCTCGGTCCTACGAGCAGTACTTC
d_gene: TRBD2; v_gene: TRBV7-2; abundance: many; j_gene: TRBJ2-5; CDR3aa: CASSLVLTSEETQYF; CDR3nt: TGTGCCAGCAGCTTAGTACTGACTAGCGAAGAGACCCAGTACTTC
d_gene: TRBD1; v_gene: TRBV6-2/TRBV6-3; abundance: few; j_gene: TRBJ2-2; CDR3aa: CASNPGQGRNTGELFF; CDR3nt: TGTGCCAGCAACCCCGGACAGGGTCGGAACACCGGGGAGCTGTTTTTT
d_gene: TRBD1; v_gene: TRBV7-2; abundance: few; j_gene: TRBJ1-2; CDR3aa: CASSLEALGQDTF; CDR3nt: TGTGCCAGCAGCTTAGAGGCTTTGGGACAGGACACCTTC
d_gene: .; v_gene: TRBV7-9; abundance: .; j_gene: TRBJ1-1; CDR3aa: CASSPQGHEAFF; CDR3nt: TGTGCCAGCAGCCCTCAGGGTCATGAAGCTTTCTTT
d_gene: .; v_gene: TRBV10-3; abundance: .; j_gene: TRBJ2-2; CDR3aa: CATTQLGFGELFF; CDR3nt: TGTGCCACCACCCAACTAGGCTTCGGGGAGCTGTTTTTT
d_gene: TRBD1; v_gene: TRBV7-8; abundance: many; j_gene: TRBJ1-5; CDR3aa: CASSLSQGAFQPQHF; CDR3nt: TGTGCCAGCAGCTTGAGTCAGGGGGCTTTTCAGCCCCAGCATTTT
d_gene: .; v_gene: TRBV20-1; abundance: few; j_gene: TRBJ2-3; CDR3aa: CSARKRAIGTDTQYF; CDR3nt: TGCAGTGCTAGAAAGCGGGCGATAGGCACAGATACGCAGTATTTT
d_gene: .; v_gene: TRBV25-1; abundance: .; j_gene: TRBJ1-2; CDR3aa: CASRGISANYGYTF; CDR3nt: TGTGCCAGCAGGGGCATTTCGGCTAACTATGGCTACACCTTC
d_gene: .; v_gene: TRBV11-2; abundance: many; j_gene: TRBJ2-7; CDR3aa: CASSFFGGSLGEQYF; CDR3nt: TGTGCCAGCAGCTTTTTCGGGGGCTCCCTAGGGGAGCAGTACTTC
d_gene: TRBD1; v_gene: TRBV5-1; abundance: .; j_gene: TRBJ1-1; CDR3aa: CASSSIGKRQGLWMNTEAFF; CDR3nt: TGCGCCAGCAGCTCCATTGGAAAAAGACAGGGCTTGTGGATGAACACTGAAGCTTTCTTT
d_gene: TRBD1; v_gene: TRBV3-1; abundance: .; j_gene: TRBJ1-1; CDR3aa: CASSHSDRADTEAFF; CDR3nt: TGTGCCAGCAGCCACTCCGACAGGGCCGACACTGAAGCTTTCTTT
d_gene: TRBD1; v_gene: TRBV7-2; abundance: many; j_gene: TRBJ1-2; CDR3aa: CASSPQGYGYTF; CDR3nt: TGTGCCAGCAGCCCACAGGGGTATGGCTACACCTTC
d_gene: .; v_gene: TRBV6-1; abundance: .; j_gene: TRBJ2-7; CDR3aa: CASSEAWSGEQYF; CDR3nt: TGTGCCAGCAGTGAAGCTTGGAGCGGCGAGCAGTACTTC
d_gene: .; v_gene: TRBV27; abundance: .; j_gene: TRBJ2-5; CDR3aa: CASSFRGGIETQYF; CDR3nt: TGTGCCAGCAGTTTCCGAGGGGGGATCGAGACCCAGTACTTC
d_gene: .; v_gene: TRBV7-2; abundance: many; j_gene: TRBJ1-4; CDR3aa: CASSPNRVPEKLFF; CDR3nt: TGTGCCAGCAGCCCCAACAGGGTACCGGAAAAACTGTTTTTT
d_gene: .; v_gene: TRBV10-3; abundance: .; j_gene: TRBJ1-1; CDR3aa: CAISENLNTEAFF; CDR3nt: TGTGCCATCAGTGAGAACCTGAACACTGAAGCTTTCTTT
d_gene: TRBD2; v_gene: TRBV7-2; abundance: many; j_gene: TRBJ2-1; CDR3aa: CASSLRLRGAEDEQFF; CDR3nt: TGTGCCAGCAGCTTAAGATTGCGGGGGGCGGAGGATGAGCAGTTCTTC
d_gene: .; v_gene: TRBV9; abundance: once; j_gene: TRBJ1-1; CDR3aa: CASSVEWPDRPTEAFF; CDR3nt: TGTGCCAGCAGCGTAGAGTGGCCGGACAGACCCACTGAAGCTTTCTTT
d_gene: .; v_gene: TRBV5-8; abundance: .; j_gene: TRBJ2-6; CDR3aa: CASSQGTSGANVLTF; CDR3nt: TGTGCCAGCAGCCAAGGGACATCTGGGGCCAACGTCCTGACTTTC
d_gene: .; v_gene: TRBV7-2; abundance: .; j_gene: TRBJ2-3; CDR3aa: CASSFVADSTDTQYF; CDR3nt: TGTGCCAGCAGCTTTGTCGCGGACAGCACAGATACGCAGTATTTT
d_gene: .; v_gene: TRBV20-1; abundance: few; j_gene: TRBJ1-6; CDR3aa: CSARARVGSPLHF; CDR3nt: TGCAGTGCTAGAGCAAGGGTCGGTTCACCCCTCCACTTT
d_gene: .; v_gene: TRBV2; abundance: .; j_gene: TRBJ1-2; CDR3aa: CASTPARGLTGYTF; CDR3nt: TGTGCCAGCACACCCGCCCGGGGACTCACAGGCTACACCTTC
d_gene: .; v_gene: TRBV20-1; abundance: .; j_gene: TRBJ2-2; CDR3aa: CSARSQLSNTGELFF; CDR3nt: TGCAGTGCTAGATCGCAGTTATCGAACACCGGGGAGCTGTTTTTT
d_gene: TRBD1; v_gene: TRBV20-1; abundance: few; j_gene: TRBJ1-2; CDR3aa: CSATNPGQGVYGYTF; CDR3nt: TGCAGTGCCACCAACCCGGGACAGGGCGTATATGGCTACACCTTC
d_gene: .; v_gene: TRBV6-1; abundance: few; j_gene: TRBJ2-1; CDR3aa: CASSEGGARAQQFF; CDR3nt: TGTGCCAGCAGTGAAGGTGGCGCCCGGGCTCAGCAGTTCTTC
d_gene: TRBD1; v_gene: TRBV19; abundance: .; j_gene: TRBJ1-2; CDR3aa: CASSIRGTGSYYGYTF; CDR3nt: TGTGCCAGTAGTATTCGCGGGACAGGAAGCTACTATGGCTACACCTTC
d_gene: .; v_gene: TRBV7-9; abundance: many; j_gene: TRBJ2-3; CDR3aa: CASSPSMDTQYF; CDR3nt: TGTGCCAGCAGCCCATCGATGGATACGCAGTATTTT
d_gene: TRBD2; v_gene: TRBV4-1; abundance: .; j_gene: TRBJ2-1; CDR3aa: CASSQEASGEGNEQFF; CDR3nt: TGCGCCAGCAGCCAAGAAGCGTCCGGGGAGGGCAATGAGCAGTTCTTC
d_gene: TRBD2; v_gene: TRBV6-4; abundance: few; j_gene: TRBJ2-1; CDR3aa: CASSDVPRLASNEQFF; CDR3nt: TGTGCCAGCAGTGACGTCCCGCGACTAGCTTCCAATGAGCAGTTCTTC
d_gene: .; v_gene: TRBV7-2; abundance: .; j_gene: TRBJ2-7; CDR3aa: CASSFQGGDYEQYF; CDR3nt: TGTGCCAGCAGCTTCCAGGGGGGGGACTACGAGCAGTACTTC
d_gene: .; v_gene: TRBV4-3; abundance: many; j_gene: TRBJ1-4; CDR3aa: CASSLNPQGTTNEKLFF; CDR3nt: TGCGCCAGCAGCCTCAATCCACAGGGCACAACTAATGAAAAACTGTTTTTT
d_gene: .; v_gene: TRBV7-2; abundance: many; j_gene: TRBJ2-2; CDR3aa: CASSLWGIANTGELFF; CDR3nt: TGTGCCAGCAGCTTATGGGGGATCGCGAACACCGGGGAGCTGTTTTTT
d_gene: .; v_gene: TRBV4-1; abundance: few; j_gene: TRBJ2-1; CDR3aa: CASSPSFNEQFF; CDR3nt: TGCGCCAGCAGCCCGTCATTCAATGAGCAGTTCTTC
d_gene: TRBD1; v_gene: TRBV7-2; abundance: many; j_gene: TRBJ1-2; CDR3aa: CASSLEGANSYGYTF; CDR3nt: TGTGCCAGCAGCTTAGAGGGGGCTAATAGCTATGGCTACACCTTC